This is a list of T cell receptor beta chains from one sample in a study of PD-1 blockade in classical Hodgkin lymphoma. Clones were read by immunoSEQ multiplex PCR, and TCRdb kept only the in-frame ones, dropping some. The table has some 25,000 clones, more than 75% seen once; the top ten hold roughly 11%. The starting material was peripheral blood mononuclear cells (PBMCs), obtained before the second cycle of nivolumab. Receptor source: a human donor with classical Hodgkin lymphoma. CDR3s include the opening cysteine and the closing phenylalanine or tryptophan. The D gene is left open where the match is weak. Size is omitted from some rows. Given values are once, few, many or a class for expanded clones.

TRBJ2-7 NA TRBV4-3 TRBD1 CASSQDFDRAYEQYF TGCGCCAGCAGCCAAGATTTTGACAGGGCCTACGAGCAGTACTTC
TRBJ2-5 NA TRBV28 NA CASSTPQALETQYF TGTGCCAGCAGTACCCCCCAGGCTCTCGAGACCCAGTACTTC
TRBJ1-6 NA TRBV4-3 TRBD1 CASSQGTGGSSYNSPLHF TGCGCCAGCAGCCAAGGGACAGGGGGAAGCTCCTATAATTCACCCCTCCACTTT
TRBJ1-4 NA TRBV28 NA CASSSEGRKLFF TGTGCCAGCAGTTCCGAGGGTAGAAAACTGTTTTTT
TRBJ1-5 NA TRBV10-3 TRBD1 CAITAGGRGQPQHF TGTGCCATCACCGCAGGGGGCCGGGGTCAGCCCCAGCATTTT
TRBJ1-1 NA TRBV28 NA CASSLSAGAAGNTEAFF TGTGCCAGCAGTCTGAGCGCAGGGGCTGCAGGAAACACTGAAGCTTTCTTT
TRBJ1-4 once TRBV5-6 NA CASSLKGDWTNEKLFF TGTGCCAGCAGCTTGAAGGGCGATTGGACTAATGAAAAACTGTTTTTT
TRBJ2-3 NA TRBV6-4 TRBD2 CASSDGRGNTDTQYF TGTGCCAGCAGTGACGGGCGGGGGAATACAGATACGCAGTATTTT
TRBJ1-1 NA TRBV6-1 NA CASSEMNTEAFF TGTGCCAGCAGTGAGATGAACACTGAAGCTTTCTTT
TRBJ1-1 NA TRBV19 TRBD1 CASSLRPDRETEAFF TGTGCCAGTAGTCTTCGGCCGGACAGGGAGACTGAAGCTTTCTTT
TRBJ2-2 NA TRBV30 NA CAWSVLDGTGELFF TGTGCCTGGAGTGTACTGGACGGCACCGGGGAGCTGTTTTTT
TRBJ2-1 NA TRBV6-4 TRBD2 CASSDSAGVNEQFF TGTGCCAGCAGTGACTCGGCGGGGGTCAATGAGCAGTTCTTC
TRBJ2-3 NA TRBV5-1 NA CASSLGLAHGTDTQYF TGCGCCAGCAGCTTGGGGCTAGCTCATGGCACAGATACGCAGTATTTT
TRBJ2-7 NA TRBV19 NA CASQGKGTYEQYF TGTGCCAGCCAGGGAAAAGGGACCTACGAGCAGTACTTC
TRBJ2-7 medium-sized TRBV30 NA CAWSPTSYEQYF TGTGCCTGGAGCCCTACTTCCTACGAGCAGTACTTC
TRBJ2-1 NA TRBV11-2 NA CASSLGVGTGALEGEQFF TGTGCCAGCAGCTTAGGCGTCGGAACGGGGGCTTTAGAGGGTGAGCAGTTCTTC
TRBJ1-2 NA TRBV10-2 TRBD1 CASSDLGTVTYGYTF TGCGCCAGCAGTGACCTAGGGACAGTTACTTATGGCTACACCTTC
TRBJ1-1 NA TRBV7-2 TRBD1 CASSFGQGEYAEAFF TGTGCCAGCAGCTTTGGACAGGGAGAATACGCTGAAGCTTTCTTT
TRBJ2-3 few TRBV9 TRBD1 CASSDWTGQDTQYF TGTGCCAGCAGCGACTGGACAGGGCAAGATACGCAGTATTTT
TRBJ2-1 NA TRBV5-6 TRBD2 CASSSPLAGFYYNEQFF TGTGCCAGCAGCTCTCCTCTAGCGGGTTTCTACTACAATGAGCAGTTCTTC
TRBJ2-7 NA TRBV5-4 TRBD2 CASTPSPGLGSYEQYF TGTGCCAGCACCCCATCACCGGGACTAGGAAGCTACGAGCAGTACTTC
TRBJ1-2 NA TRBV27 NA CASSSRGFRVRGSYVGYTF TGTGCCAGCAGTTCCCGGGGGTTTAGGGTACGAGGGAGCTATGTTGGCTACACCTTC
TRBJ2-1 NA TRBV19 NA CASKSTDYYNEQFF TGTGCCAGTAAGAGTACAGATTACTACAATGAGCAGTTCTTC
TRBJ2-5 NA TRBV27 TRBD1 CASSLSLQGAGETQYF TGTGCCAGCAGTTTATCCTTACAGGGGGCAGGGGAGACCCAGTACTTC
TRBJ2-1 NA TRBV5-1 TRBD2 CASSSGLAGGYNEQFF TGCGCCAGCAGCTCGGGACTAGCGGGGGGCTACAATGAGCAGTTCTTC
TRBJ2-3 NA TRBV12-1 NA CASSLCPRGRPGTRDTQYF TGTGCCAGCAGCTTGTGCCCACGCGGACGGCCCGGGACTCGGGATACGCAGTATTTT
TRBJ2-3 NA TRBV11-2 NA CASSLVPGPTDTQYF TGTGCCAGCAGCTTAGTCCCCGGACCCACAGATACGCAGTATTTT
TRBJ2-3 NA TRBV6-1 NA CASSEMGPKDTQYF TGTGCCAGCAGTGAAATGGGACCCAAAGATACGCAGTATTTT
TRBJ2-3 NA TRBV4-3 NA CASSQGPTGGGSTDTQYF TGCGCCAGCAGCCAAGGACCCACCGGGGGTGGGAGCACAGATACGCAGTATTTT
TRBJ2-2 NA TRBV5-6 TRBD1 CASSLAGQGNTGELFF TGTGCCAGCAGCTTGGCGGGACAGGGGAACACCGGGGAGCTGTTTTTT
TRBJ2-2 NA TRBV6-5 NA CASSTRVGELFF TGTGCCAGCAGCACCAGGGTGGGGGAGCTGTTTTTT
TRBJ2-7 NA TRBV27 NA CASREGDPYEQYF TGTGCCAGCAGGGAGGGGGACCCCTACGAGCAGTACTTC
TRBJ2-1 NA TRBV6-1 NA CASSGLLQEFF TGTGCCAGCAGTGGACTCCTTCAGGAGTTCTTC
TRBJ2-5 medium-sized TRBV6-1 NA CASSDAVVGAQYQETQYF TGTGCCAGCAGTGATGCGGTGGTAGGGGCCCAATACCAAGAGACCCAGTACTTC
TRBJ2-3 NA TRBV7-9 NA CASSLGAGRLTDTQYF TGTGCCAGCAGCTTAGGGGCAGGGCGTCTCACAGATACGCAGTATTTT
TRBJ2-3 NA TRBV2 NA CASSEARTWTDTQYF TGTGCCAGCAGTGAAGCACGGACCTGGACAGATACGCAGTATTTT
TRBJ2-7 few TRBV2 TRBD1 CASSLPGQDPYEQYF TGTGCCAGCAGTCTACCGGGACAGGATCCCTACGAGCAGTACTTC
TRBJ1-1 NA TRBV7-2 NA CASSLRMGLAFF TGTGCCAGCAGCTTAAGGATGGGGCTCGCTTTCTTT